The rows below give T cell receptor beta chains drawn from one sample of a study. Each CDR3 protein is one row after TCRdb ran MiXCR on the RT-PCR reads. This sample has about 680,000 distinct CDR3 sequences; about 14% occur once, and the top ten carry 3.6%. Sequencing was performed on memory CD4+ T cells from blood. The receptors come from a female donor in good health, serving as a healthy control. The CDR3 runs from the conserved cysteine through the conserved F or W. The order of the fields is clone size, V gene, D gene, J gene, CDR3 protein, CDR3 DNA. D genes are given only for firm matches. Not every row has a clone size; where given, it reads once, few, many or a size class.

>many|TRBV24-1|TRBD1|TRBJ2-2
CATSRTGATGELFF
TGTGCCACCAGTCGGACAGGGGCCACCGGGGAGCTGTTTTTT
>NA|TRBV7-9|NA|TRBJ1-6
CASSPLSIYNSPLHF
TGTGCCAGCAGCCCCCTCAGCATCTATAATTCACCCCTCCACTTT
>few|TRBV5-1|NA|TRBJ2-7
CASSLRDNYEQYF
TGCGCCAGCAGCTTGCGGGACAACTACGAGCAGTACTTC
>many|TRBV27|NA|TRBJ2-3
CASSFRQGHTDTQYF
TGTGCCAGCAGTTTCCGTCAGGGCCACACAGATACGCAGTATTTT
>many|TRBV29-1|NA|TRBJ1-1
CSVYSGGGTEAFF
TGCAGCGTTTACTCTGGGGGGGGAACTGAAGCTTTCTTT
>NA|TRBV18|TRBD1|TRBJ2-1
CTSSILTGAYNEQFF
TGTACCAGCTCCATTTTGACAGGGGCCTACAATGAGCAGTTCTTC
>NA|TRBV7-9|TRBD2|TRBJ2-7
CASSQGLAGVDLVYEQYF
TGTGCCAGCAGCCAAGGACTAGCGGGAGTAGATCTCGTTTACGAGCAGTACTTC
>few|TRBV28|NA|TRBJ2-3
CASSQTGPSDTQYF
TGTGCCAGCAGTCAAACAGGGCCCTCCGATACGCAGTATTTT
>many|TRBV6-6|NA|TRBJ2-5
CASTLRAEETQYF
TGTGCCAGCACCCTTCGGGCCGAGGAGACCCAGTACTTC
>NA|TRBV6-1|NA|TRBJ1-2
CASSWTVPGYTF
TGTGCCAGCAGTTGGACAGTTCCTGGCTACACCTTC
>NA|TRBV2|NA|TRBJ2-1
CASGKLEQFF
TGTGCCAGCGGCAAGCTAGAGCAGTTCTTC
>NA|TRBV2|NA|TRBJ1-5
CASSVQASNQPQHF
TGTGCCAGCAGTGTCCAGGCCAGCAATCAGCCCCAGCATTTT
>few|TRBV9|TRBD1|TRBJ1-5
CASSVLGQGPNQPQHF
TGTGCCAGCAGCGTACTGGGACAGGGGCCTAATCAGCCCCAGCATTTT
>NA|TRBV20-1|NA|TRBJ1-6
CSARRGINSPLHF
TGCAGTGCTAGACGGGGAATCAATTCACCCCTCCACTTT
>many|TRBV11-2|NA|TRBJ2-7
CASSPSREKQYF
TGTGCCAGCAGCCCCTCACGGGAAAAGCAGTACTTC
>NA|TRBV5-1|TRBD2|TRBJ2-2
CASSQTSGSDDGELFF
TGCGCCAGCAGCCAGACTAGCGGGAGTGATGACGGGGAGCTGTTTTTT
>few|TRBV7-2|NA|TRBJ1-2
CASRPTGKESGYTF
TGTGCCAGCAGGCCAACAGGGAAAGAAAGCGGCTACACCTTC
>many|TRBV12-3/TRBV12-4|NA|TRBJ2-1
CASTLQGPNEQFF
TGTGCCAGCACCTTACAGGGACCGAATGAGCAGTTCTTC
>NA|TRBV5-1|TRBD1|TRBJ2-2
CASSPPTGLGAHSGELFF
TGCGCCAGCAGCCCCCCGACAGGGTTGGGGGCCCATTCCGGGGAGCTGTTTTTT
>few|TRBV20-1|NA|TRBJ1-1
CSATGWANTEAFF
TGCAGTGCTACCGGGTGGGCGAACACTGAAGCTTTCTTT
>many|TRBV4-3|NA|TRBJ2-6
CASSQEQPNSGANVLTF
TGCGCCAGCAGCCAGGAACAACCCAACTCTGGGGCCAACGTCCTGACTTTC
>many|TRBV14|NA|TRBJ2-7
CASSPDWTGYEQYF
TGTGCCAGCAGCCCAGATTGGACGGGGTACGAGCAGTACTTC
>few|TRBV7-2|NA|TRBJ2-3
CASSPLRGRDPRTDTQYF
TGTGCCAGCAGCCCTCTTAGGGGCCGGGACCCACGCACAGATACGCAGTATTTT
>few|TRBV7-7|TRBD2|TRBJ2-1
CASSIGTSGTNEQFF
TGTGCTAGCAGCATTGGGACTAGCGGAACCAATGAGCAGTTCTTC
>NA|TRBV12-3/TRBV12-4|TRBD2|TRBJ2-7
CASSPGTSGPFEQYF
TGTGCCAGCAGCCCCGGGACTAGCGGACCCTTCGAGCAGTACTTC
>NA|TRBV19|NA|TRBJ2-7
CASYEDGTAQYF
TGTGCCAGCTATGAGGACGGAACTGCGCAGTACTTC
>many|TRBV12-3/TRBV12-4|NA|TRBJ1-5
CASSLASTQPQHF
TGTGCCAGCAGTTTAGCTTCCACACAGCCCCAGCATTTT
>many|TRBV9|NA|TRBJ2-5
CASSPQGLVQETQYF
TGTGCCAGCAGCCCACAAGGGCTAGTGCAAGAGACCCAGTACTTC
>few|TRBV7-2|NA|TRBJ2-3
CASSKLAGSYDADTQYF
TGTGCCAGCAGCAAACTGGCGGGGAGCTATGACGCAGATACGCAGTATTTT
>NA|TRBV4-2|TRBD2|TRBJ2-1
CASSQMTSGGAYNEQFF
TGTGCCAGCAGCCAGATGACTAGCGGGGGCGCCTACAATGAGCAGTTCTTC